The T cell receptor (beta chain) under discussion was sequenced for a study of long-term antiretroviral therapy in people with HIV. This CDR3 has 13 residues. CDR1 LNHDA and CDR2 SQIVND come from the germline V gene (reference sequence). Trimming shortened V by 0 bases and J by 3 bases, and 3 bases separated the two germline ends. Each sample contained roughly 0.85-10 million cryopreserved PBMC, thawed before DNA extraction. As for this clone: The antigen is undetermined.

The study, taken as a whole, reports: Specimens of blood were obtained during about 2003 to 2017, possibly under older ART regimens. Patients on ART gained diversity, which nonetheless stayed below transplant donor controls.

An immunoSEQ assay, version v3.0, was performed at survey level. Measured with immunoSEQ multiplex PCR; TCRdb has only the in-frame clones, and not every one. In the table there are about 28,000 clones, about nine tenths of which are singletons. Sequencing used unsorted PBMCs, obtained 3.2 years before starting antiretroviral therapy. The chain carries TRBV19 and TRBJ1-5; D is ambiguous. The TCR comes from a man over 45 with HIV. DNA for the CDR3: TGTGCCAGTAGTATAGAAGCCAATCAGCCCCAGCATTTT. Translated, it gives CASSIEANQPQHF.